Below, 16 T cell receptor beta chains from the same sample are listed, as sequenced in a study of shared clonotypes between healthy human individuals. Clones were read by immunoSEQ multiplex PCR, and TCRdb kept only the in-frame ones, dropping some. The sample contains about 99,000 clones, roughly 50% of which appear only once. Sequencing was carried out using PBMCs. These receptors all stem from a woman aged 40 to 49 in good health. Some clones in this sample may be carry-over from other donors' samples.

The chain is built from TRBV7-8 and TRBJ2-7; tentative D call: TRBD1 (7 bases). The CDR3 sequence is 15 residues long. CDR1 and CDR2 (germline): SGHVS, FQNEAQ. Between the trimmed V and J ends, which lost 3 bases and 5 bases, there was a span of 17 bases. This chain's CDR3 is CASSLFPGQRDEQYF. CDR3 DNA sequence: TGTGCCAGCAGCTTGTTTCCGGGACAGCGGGACGAGCAGTACTTC.

This sequence joins TRBV5-3 and TRBJ2-7; no clear D gene. TRBV5-3 is an ORF, with its function uncertain. This CDR3 has 13 amino acids. The ends were cut back, 8 bases at V and 5 bases at J, with 17 bases in the middle. The CDR3 DNA follows: TGTGCCAGCAGCCTCTCCTCCATCCACGAGCAGTACTTC. Translating gives CASSLSSIHEQYF.

In DNA, the CDR3 is TGTGCCAGCACTACAGATGATTCCTACGAGCAGTACTTC. Its protein product is CASTTDDSYEQYF. The genes are TRBV28 and TRBJ2-7, with D unresolved. V was clipped by 7 bases and J by 1 base, with 11 bases between them. CDR1 and CDR2 (germline): MDHEN, SYDVKM. This CDR3 region has 13 residues.

This clone was seen repeatedly, ten times or more. The chain combines TRBV7-8 with TRBJ2-7; 9 nucleotides agree with TRBD1. The CDR3 consists of 16 residues. With V trimmed by 5 bases and J by 6 bases, 14 bases remained unmatched. Germline V lookup: CDR1 SGHVS, CDR2 FQNEAQ. CDR3 residues: CASSHPPGTGTAEQYF. In nucleotides, the CDR3 is TGTGCCAGCAGCCACCCTCCCGGGACAGGGACCGCCGAGCAGTACTTC.

The chain links TRBV19 to TRBJ2-2; perhaps TRBD2 as D (5 bases). CDR1 is LNHDA and CDR2 is SQIVND in the germline V gene (reference sequence). Trimming took off 7 bases at V and 2 bases at J, with 17 bases between the two ends. The CDR3 spans 16 residues. CDR3: CASTPDWFRNTGELFF. The DNA of the CDR3 is TGTGCCAGTACCCCGGACTGGTTTCGAAACACCGGGGAGCTGTTTTTT.

The chain links TRBV9 to TRBJ2-5, with a weak D call TRBD2 (5 bases). CDR1 and CDR2 from the germline V gene are SGDLS and YYNGEE. V lost 3 bases and J lost 1, with 7 bases in between. This CDR3 has 13 amino acids. The DNA of the CDR3 is TGTGCCAGCAGCGCCGGGATCCAAGAGACCCAGTACTTC. The encoded protein is CASSAGIQETQYF.

The table lists this clone with many counts. This sequence joins TRBV6-1 and TRBJ2-7, with a weak D call TRBD2 (5 bases). Germline-derived CDR1 and CDR2 are MNHNS and SASEGT. This CDR3 spans 14 amino acids. Between the trimmed V and J ends, which lost 10 bases and 5 bases, there was a span of 21 bases. CDR3 in amino acids: CATREWGAQNEQYF. For the CDR3, the DNA is TGTGCCACCCGGGAATGGGGTGCCCAGAACGAGCAGTACTTC.

This clone was observed many times. The chain is built from TRBV2 and TRBJ1-2; D is uncertain. Deletions cut 6 bases from V and 5 bases from J, with 7 bases between. This CDR3 has 11 residues. Germline values: CDR1 SNHLY, CDR2 FYNNEI. This CDR3 is CASSRQYGYTF. The CDR3 DNA follows: TGTGCCAGCAGCCGGCAGTATGGCTACACCTTC.

V is TRBV10-2 and J is TRBJ2-7, with 8 bases matching TRBD2. The CDR3 runs to 13 residues. Germline trimming cut 6 bases from V and 4 bases from J; bases unmatched to any gene: 5. Germline CDR1 WSHSY, CDR2 SAAADI. CDR3 nucleotides: TGCGCCAGCAGAGGGGCGGGAGGATACGAGCAGTACTTC. Translated: CASRGAGGYEQYF.

As concerns this clone: A much larger clone differs by one base, so this may be a read error. V and J are TRBV6-5 and TRBJ2-7, with D unclear. Looked up from germline, CDR1 is MNHEY and CDR2 is SVGAGI. The CDR3 length is 14 residues. The CDR3 bases are TGTGCCGGCAGCCCCACATACAAGGATTACGAGCAGTACTTC. Translating gives CAGSPTYKDYEQYF.

The chain recombines TRBV10-3 with TRBJ1-2, with unresolved D. This CDR3 has 16 amino acids. V was trimmed by 1 base and J by 1 base, leaving 13 bases between them. Germline lookup yields CDR1 ENHRY and CDR2 SYGVKD. The CDR3 coding sequence is TGTGCCATCAGTGAGTTTATCGGGAAGAATAACTATGGCTACACCTTC. This gives the protein CAISEFIGKNNYGYTF.

This clone was observed a single time. A much bigger clone sits one base away, suggesting this may be a read error. The sample contains more than one DNA sequence encoding this CDR3. The J gene is TRBJ1-4, the V gene TRBV25-1; D is ambiguous. The germline CDR1 and CDR2 sequences are MGHDK and SYGVNS. The CDR3 covers 14 residues. The CDR3 here is CASSVPEDNEKLFF. The DNA of the CDR3 is TGTGCCAGCAGTGTCCCAGAGGATAATGAGAAACTGTTTTTT.

This clone has only a few counts. J is TRBJ2-5 and V is TRBV7-9; D possibly corresponds to TRBD2 (6 bases). The J call may be wrong; the DNA end is better matched by TRBJ2-7. This CDR3 comprises 13 residues. Germline CDR1 is SEHNR and CDR2 is FQNEAQ (reference sequence). CDR3 sequence reads: CASSLLERDEQYF. The CDR3 DNA sequence: TGTGCCAGCAGCTTATTGGAGCGGGACGAGCAGTACTTC.

This clone was picked up many times. The V and J genes are TRBV6-6 and TRBJ1-5; TRBD1 matches at 7 bases. This CDR3 has 16 amino acids. Looked up from germline, CDR1 is MNHNY and CDR2 is SVGAGI (reference sequence). Trimming took 2 bases from V and 4 from J; bases not matched to a gene: 8. The CDR3 DNA reads as TGTGCCAGCAGTTACCCCCCGGGACAGCTAAATCAGCCCCAGCATTTT. Its protein product is CASSYPPGQLNQPQHF.

Remarks on this clone: Given a far larger clone just one base away, this is likely a sequencing read error. Other DNA sequences from this sample encode an identical CDR3 as well. The chain uses TRBV29-1 and TRBJ1-2; D call uncertain. Per germline, CDR1 SQVTM and CDR2 ANQGSEA. This CDR3 contains 12 residues. Trimming cost V 4 bases and J 2 bases, with 8 bases left between them. For the CDR3, the DNA is TGCAGCGTTGGGACGTCAAACTATGGCTACACCTTC. This translates into CSVGTSNYGYTF.

This clone was counted at least ten times. The rearrangement joins TRBV25-1 to TRBJ2-5, with 10 bases fitting TRBD1. The DNA end is a closer match to TRBJ2-7, so the J assignment may be wrong. The CDR3 sequence is 14 residues long. Germline assignment: CDR1 MGHDK and CDR2 SYGVNS. CDR3 protein: CASSDRDRGYEQYF. The DNA for the CDR3 is TGTGCCAGCAGTGACCGGGACAGGGGTTACGAGCAGTACTTC.